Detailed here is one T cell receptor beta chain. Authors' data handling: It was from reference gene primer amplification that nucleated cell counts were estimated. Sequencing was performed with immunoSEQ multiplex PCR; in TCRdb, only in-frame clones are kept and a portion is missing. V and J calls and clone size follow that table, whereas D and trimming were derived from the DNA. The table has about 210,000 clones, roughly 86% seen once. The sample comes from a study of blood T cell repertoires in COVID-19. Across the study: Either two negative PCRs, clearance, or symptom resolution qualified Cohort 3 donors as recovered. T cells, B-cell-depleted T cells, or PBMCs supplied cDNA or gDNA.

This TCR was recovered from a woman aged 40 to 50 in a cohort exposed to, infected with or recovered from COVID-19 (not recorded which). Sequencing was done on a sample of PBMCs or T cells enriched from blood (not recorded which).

CDR3 nucleotides: TGCGCCAGCACCCCGGAACAGGGCTCCTACGAGCAGTACTTC. This translates into CASTPEQGSYEQYF. The genes are TRBV5-1 and TRBJ2-7; TRBD1 might be the D (6 bases). V was shortened by 6 bases and J by 0 bases, with 13 bases between the two germline ends. Per the germline V gene, CDR1 is SGHRS and CDR2 is YFSETQ. The CDR3 runs to 14 residues. The whole variable domain, filled in from reference TRBV5-1 and TRBJ2-7, reads KAGVTQTPRYLIKTRGQQVTLSCSPISGHRSVSWYQQTPGQGLQFLFEYFSETQRNKGNFPGRFSGRQFSNSRSEMNVSTLELGDSALYLCASTPEQGSYEQYFGPGTRLTVT.